The 20 T cell receptor beta chains presented below share a single source sample, sequenced in a study of T cell responses to AZD1222 COVID-19 vaccine. Profiling relied on immunoSEQ multiplex PCR, and the TCRdb table lists in-frame clones only, not all of them. The sample lists over 120,000 clones; approximately 92% were seen once. The input for sequencing was peripheral blood, taken on day 0 of AZD1222 vaccination. These receptors originate from an adult in good health.

This sequence joins TRBV15 and TRBJ1-4; D uncertain. CDR1 and CDR2 from the germline V gene are LNHNV and YYDKDF (reference sequence). CDR3 length equals 17 residues. V was clipped by 0 bases and J by 8 bases, with 19 bases between them. The DNA for the CDR3 is TGTGCCACCAGCAGAGATCCCCAGCTTCAATGGGAGGAAAAACTGTTTTTT. Its translation is CATSRDPQLQWEEKLFF.

V gene TRBV10-3 combines with J gene TRBJ2-1; no reliable D call. The CDR3 extends over 14 amino acids. Trimming removed 0 bases from V and 7 bases from J, with 10 bases in between. Germline CDR1 and CDR2: ENHRY and SYGVKD. CDR3 residues: CAISESNSPNEQFF. CDR3 nucleotides: TGTGCCATCAGTGAGTCGAACAGCCCTAATGAGCAGTTCTTC.

V and J are TRBV5-4 and TRBJ1-1, with D possibly matching TRBD1 (6 bases). Germline CDR1 reads SGHNT; CDR2 reads YYREEE (reference sequence). The CDR3 sequence is 17 residues long. The V and J ends lost 0 bases and 1 base respectively, with 16 bases between them. CDR3 DNA sequence: TGTGCCAGCAGCTTGGGGGGGACACCAAGACCGAACACTGAAGCTTTCTTT. Protein product: CASSLGGTPRPNTEAFF. Combining the CDR3 with reference TRBV5-4 and TRBJ1-1 gives the whole variable domain ETGVTQSPTHLIKTRGQQVTLRCSSQSGHNTVSWYQQALGQGPQFIFQYYREEENGRGNFPPRFSGLQFPNYSSELNVNALELDDSALYLCASSLGGTPRPNTEAFFGQGTRLTVV.

This clone was seen once. The chain joins TRBV11-1 to TRBJ2-3, with 12 nucleotides matching TRBD2. Germline V gene sequence: CDR1 SGHAT, CDR2 FQDESV (reference sequence). With 4 bases clipped from V and 6 bases from J, the junction kept 14 bases outside the gene matches. This CDR3 is 18 amino acids long. Here the CDR3 DNA reads TGTGCCAGCAGCTCAGCCCCTTGGGCTAGCGGGGGGGCCGATACGCAGTATTTT. As protein: CASSSAPWASGGADTQYF.

This clone was detected only once. V is TRBV9 and J is TRBJ2-7; 11 nucleotides line up with TRBD2. The germline V gene has CDR1 SGDLS and CDR2 YYNGEE. The CDR3 has 17 amino acids. With V trimmed by 0 bases and J by 5 bases, 10 bases remained unmatched. DNA for the CDR3: TGTGCCAGCAGCGTAGCGGCTAGCGGGAGGCTCGTGCACGAGCAGTACTTC. Its translation: CASSVAASGRLVHEQYF.

This chain links TRBV5-5 with TRBJ2-7, with 7 bases aligning to TRBD2. The germline V gene has CDR1 SGHKS and CDR2 YYEKEE (reference sequence). CDR3 length: 16 amino acids. With 2 bases clipped from V and 5 bases from J, the junction kept 13 bases outside the gene matches. This CDR3 reads CASSLRREGRIDEQYF. The CDR3 nucleotides read TGTGCCAGCAGCTTACGGAGGGAGGGGAGGATCGACGAGCAGTACTTC.

The V call is TRBV5-1, the J call TRBJ2-2; TRBD2 agrees at 16 bases. Germline V gene data show CDR1 as SGHRS and CDR2 as YFSETQ. Losses at the gene ends were 4 bases for V and 2 bases for J; bases not matched to a gene: 5. The CDR3 runs 18 residues. The CDR3 loop reads CASSRGLAGGPNTGELFF. The CDR3 DNA is TGCGCCAGCAGCCGGGGACTAGCGGGAGGGCCAAACACCGGGGAGCTGTTTTTT.

The chain uses TRBV11-2 and TRBJ2-5; D may match TRBD1 or TRBD2 (5 bases each). CDR1 is SGHAT and CDR2 is FQNNGV in the germline V gene. CDR3 length equals 15 residues. The V gene lost 0 bases and the J gene lost 5 bases, with 13 bases spanning the gap. CDR3 sequence: CASSLDLGWGETQYF. CDR3 in DNA: TGTGCCAGCAGCTTAGATCTGGGCTGGGGGGAGACCCAGTACTTC.

The chain is built from TRBV15 and TRBJ2-6; 7 positions agree with TRBD2. The V segment lost 3 bases and the J segment 0 bases; nucleotides outside the gene matches: 8. Germline CDR1 LNHNV, CDR2 YYDKDF (reference sequence). The CDR3 is 18 amino acids. CDR3 bases: TGTGCCACCAGCAGGGGCTTCGCGGGAGCCTCTGGGGCCAACGTCCTGACTTTC. This sequence encodes CATSRGFAGASGANVLTF.

V gene TRBV3-1 (or the pseudogene TRBV3-2) combines with J gene TRBJ1-1; no clear D gene. CDR1 is LGHDT and CDR2 is YNNKEL in the germline V gene (reference sequence). Trimming pared 2 bases from V and 3 bases from J, leaving 10 bases between. There are 14 residues in the CDR3. In DNA form, the CDR3 reads TGTGCCAGCAGCCAATCCGCCGGATACACTGAAGCTTTCTTT. Encoded protein: CASSQSAGYTEAFF.

The chain recombines TRBV30 with TRBJ1-2; 9 bases agree with TRBD1. The CDR3 has 15 amino acids. The junction had 6 bases not matched to a gene; V was cut back by 2 bases and J by 2 bases. CDR1 is GTSNPN, CDR2 SVGIG, per germline (reference sequence). The DNA for the CDR3 is TGTGCCTGGAGTCCTCCCGGGACAGGGAACTATGGCTACACCTTC. Translation: CAWSPPGTGNYGYTF.

V gene TRBV4-1 combines with J gene TRBJ2-3, with a weak D call TRBD2 (6 bases). This CDR3 spans 18 amino acids. Trimming removed 1 base from V and 2 bases from J, with 19 bases in between. Germline CDR1 is MGHRA and CDR2 is YSYEKL. The CDR3 here is CASSQVIPRGSFTDTQYF. In nucleotides, the CDR3 is TGCGCCAGCAGCCAAGTAATCCCTCGGGGGAGTTTCACAGATACGCAGTATTTT.

The chain has TRBV2 and TRBJ1-5; maybe TRBD1 (6 bases). The CDR3 consists of 14 residues. V was shortened by 5 bases and J by 3 bases, with 11 bases between the two germline ends. CDR1 and CDR2 from the germline V gene are SNHLY and FYNNEI. The CDR3, as DNA: TGTGCCAGCAGTATTCGGACAGCCAATCAGCCCCAGCATTTT. This gives the protein CASSIRTANQPQHF.

The chain links TRBV6-5 to TRBJ1-4, with TRBD1 matching over 8 bases. CDR3 size: 12 residues. With 8 bases clipped from V and 10 bases from J, the junction kept 6 bases outside the gene matches. The V gene's germline CDR1 is MNHEY and CDR2 SVGAGI. Written as DNA, the CDR3 is TGTGCCAGCCGAGACAGGGGTGGAAAACTGTTTTTT. This encodes CASRDRGGKLFF.

This clone was seen a handful of times. The J gene is TRBJ2-7, the V gene TRBV12-3 or TRBV12-4, with 7 bases that match TRBD1. V dropped 4 bases and J dropped 4; count of bases not matched to a gene: 4. The CDR3 consists of 13 residues. The CDR3 sequence: CASSSGTVYEQYF. In DNA form, the CDR3 reads TGTGCCAGCAGTTCCGGGACAGTTTACGAGCAGTACTTC.

The V and J genes are TRBV27 and TRBJ1-5, with 8 bases matching TRBD1. After removal of 4 bases from V and 2 bases from J, the junction contained 1 base not matched to a gene. This CDR3 is built from 14 residues. Germline CDR1 and CDR2: MNHEY and SMNVEV (reference sequence). CDR3 protein: CASSWGQGNQPQHF. The CDR3 DNA reads TGTGCCAGCAGTTGGGGACAGGGCAATCAGCCCCAGCATTTT.

V and J are TRBV6-1 and TRBJ2-7; unclear D gene. V dropped 2 bases and J dropped 4 bases, with 12 bases sitting between them. This CDR3 region has 14 residues. CDR1 is MNHNS, CDR2 SASEGT, per germline. This chain's CDR3 is CASSETFSRYEQYF. The CDR3 DNA reads TGTGCCAGCAGTGAAACGTTCAGCCGATACGAGCAGTACTTC.

This clone was seen a few times. The chain has TRBV12-3 or TRBV12-4 and TRBJ1-1; D may be TRBD1 (5 bases). CDR3 size: 13 residues. Trimming cost V 0 bases and J 9 bases, with 11 bases left between them. Written as DNA, the CDR3 is TGTGCCAGCAGTTTAGCGGGACGGCCAAAAGCTTTCTTT. This codes for CASSLAGRPKAFF.

The chain combines TRBV2 with TRBJ1-5; unclear D gene. Germline V lookup: CDR1 SNHLY, CDR2 FYNNEI. The CDR3 loop spans 16 amino acids. V dropped 1 base and J dropped 0 bases, with 10 bases sitting between them. The CDR3 bases are TGTGCCAGCAGTGAAGGTCACAGCGCTAGCAATCAGCCCCAGCATTTT. This codes for CASSEGHSASNQPQHF. Drawing the rest from reference TRBV2 and TRBJ1-5, the complete variable domain is EPEVTQTPSHQVTQMGQEVILRCVPISNHLYFYWYRQILGQKVEFLVSFYNNEISEKSEIFDDQFSVERPDGSNFTLKIRSTKLEDSAMYFCASSEGHSASNQPQHFGDGTRLSIL.

This chain links TRBV19 with TRBJ1-1, with D possibly being TRBD1 (5 bases). The CDR3 is made up of 15 amino acids. Per the germline V gene, CDR1 is LNHDA and CDR2 is SQIVND (reference sequence). V was trimmed by 6 bases and J by 0 bases, leaving 14 bases between them. The CDR3 region has the DNA TGTGCCAGTAGGGGGCAGTATAGAATGAACACTGAAGCTTTCTTT. Translating gives CASRGQYRMNTEAFF.